These 9 T cell receptor beta chains originate from one sample sequenced in a study of spatial heterogeneity in lung cancer. Study outcomes and limitations: One measure, the expanded intratumoral alpha and beta TCR count, tracked tumor mutation counts.

TCRdb independently ran MiXCR on the 5' RACE reads; one entry per CDR3 protein. Among some 11,000 distinct CDR3 sequences, around 5.5% were seen once, and the ten largest hold under 15%. These TCRs' antigens remain unknown. Time point: sample taken at primary tumor resection. Sequenced here: lung tumor tissue, sampled at surgery. All receptors derive from a male donor with early-stage non-small cell lung cancer.

This clonotype was picked up many times. This beta chain was picked up by a library intended for alpha chains and is off target, so its count carries little meaning. The DNA of the CDR3 is TGTGCCAGCAGTTACTCGACAGTTAGGCCAGGGGAGCAGTACTTC. This codes for CASSYSTVRPGEQYF. The chain links TRBV6-5 to TRBJ2-7; tentative D call: TRBD1 (5 bases). The germline V gene has CDR1 MNHEY and CDR2 SVGAGI. CDR3 length equals 15 residues. Trimming removed 0 bases from V and 7 bases from J, with 16 bases in between.

This clonotype has a count of ten or more. Since it is a stray read in a library aimed at alpha chains, this beta chain has a size that is not meaningful. The gene calls are TRBV6-5 and TRBJ2-5, with TRBD2 identical over 8 bases. The ends lost 7 bases at V and 1 base at J; junction bases unmatched: 11. The CDR3 length is 16 residues. Germline CDR1 MNHEY, CDR2 SVGAGI. The CDR3 spells CASNHGSGRVQETQYF. The CDR3 nucleotides read TGTGCCAGCAACCATGGGAGCGGGAGAGTCCAAGAGACCCAGTACTTC.

In its sample, this clonotype was seen many times. As an off-target read in a library built for alpha chains, this beta chain has a frequency of little significance. This chain connects TRBV12-3 or TRBV12-4 to TRBJ2-7, with 12 nucleotides matching TRBD2. The CDR3 extends over 15 amino acids. Germline trimming cut 5 bases from V and 1 base from J; bases unmatched to any gene: 3. In DNA, the CDR3 is TGTGCCAGCAGTCTAGGACTAGCGGGATCCTACGAGCAGTACTTC. This encodes CASSLGLAGSYEQYF.

This clonotype was observed a few times. This beta chain is an unintended read in a library built for alpha chains; its size means little. In DNA, the CDR3 is TGTGCCAGCAGCTTTTCGACAGTCCACCAAGAGACCCAGTACTTC. It translates to CASSFSTVHQETQYF. The V call is TRBV11-2, the J call TRBJ2-5, with a tentative D call TRBD1 (5 bases). CDR3 size: 15 residues. Trimming took off 3 bases at V and 0 bases at J, with 11 bases between the two ends. CDR1 is SGHAT, CDR2 FQNNGV, per germline.

This clonotype was recorded at least ten times. The library was prepared for alpha chains; this beta chain is a stray read, so its frequency means little. The rearrangement links TRBV29-1 to TRBJ2-1, with a weak D call TRBD1 (6 bases). The germline V gene encodes CDR1 SQVTM and CDR2 ANQGSEA. V was clipped by 6 bases and J by 0 bases, with 9 bases between them. The CDR3 extends over 13 amino acids. CDR3 amino acids: CSVQGASYNEQFF. The CDR3 nucleotides read TGCAGCGTACAGGGAGCCTCCTACAATGAGCAGTTCTTC.

This clonotype appeared many times. This beta chain is an off-target read within a library intended for alpha chains, so its frequency means little. The chain uses TRBV19 and TRBJ1-5; the match to TRBD1 covers 7 bases. The CDR3 is 15 residues long. From germline, CDR1 is LNHDA and CDR2 SQIVND (reference sequence). The junction had 4 bases not matched to a gene; V was cut back by 5 bases and J by 0 bases. Here the CDR3 reads CASSGTDYSNQPQHF. CDR3 coding DNA: TGTGCCAGTAGTGGGACAGACTATAGCAATCAGCCCCAGCATTTT.

Within the sample, this clonotype is medium-sized. For a library built for alpha chains, this beta chain is a stray read; little rests on its size. The genes are TRBV6-6 and TRBJ1-4; no clear D. V lost 6 bases, J lost 8 bases, and 13 bases lay in between. The CDR3 loop spans 13 amino acids. The germline V gene encodes CDR1 MNHNY and CDR2 SVGAGI (reference sequence). This CDR3 is CASSSEGEEKLFF. The CDR3 DNA follows: TGTGCCAGCAGCTCCGAAGGAGAGGAAAAACTGTTTTTT.

This clonotype is categorized as medium-sized. This beta chain slipped into a library made for alpha chains as a stray read, so its size is not meaningful. The V and J genes are TRBV5-1 and TRBJ2-3; D is unclear. The V end lost 3 bases, the J end lost 5 bases, and 16 bases lay between the germline ends. In germline, CDR1 is SGHRS, CDR2 YFSETQ. CDR3 length: 15 amino acids. The CDR3 DNA follows: TGCGCCAGCAGCTCCTTTTCGGGTCGGATAGATACGCAGTATTTT. Its translation: CASSSFSGRIDTQYF.

This clonotype was detected a few times. As an off-target read in a library built for alpha chains, this beta chain has a frequency of little significance. The chain links TRBV3-1 to TRBJ2-1; 9 nucleotides agree with TRBD2. Trimming cost V 4 bases and J 4 bases; bases outside gene matches: 8. This CDR3 region has 16 residues. The V gene's germline CDR1 is LGHDT and CDR2 YNNKEL (reference sequence). CDR3 residues: CASSLVFSGRYNEQFF. The CDR3 DNA follows: TGTGCCAGCAGCCTCGTTTTTAGCGGGAGATACAATGAGCAGTTCTTC.